This T cell receptor (beta chain) was recovered during a study of Ad26.COV2.S vaccination and SARS-CoV-2 variants. Method: immunoSEQ multiplex PCR; TCRdb's copy keeps in-frame clones and lacks some. The sample yields around 140,000 clones, about nine tenths seen once. In regard to this clone: Its antigen is unidentified.

Study results and limitations: Non-spike TCR breadth was similar in vaccine and placebo recipients. Post-vaccination spike-specific CD8+ and CD4+ T cell responses reportedly had substantial breadth. Spike-specific TCR breadth was greater in vaccine than placebo recipients.

Per germline, CDR1 LNHDA and CDR2 SQIVND (reference sequence). This CDR3 spans 16 amino acids. V dropped 4 bases and J dropped 5 bases, with 17 bases sitting between them. The sequencing used peripheral blood, collected after recovery from COVID-19. The V and J genes are TRBV19 and TRBJ2-2; D perhaps matches TRBD2 (6 bases). The source of this sequence is a human donor who had recovered from COVID-19. This CDR3 reads CASSRRGNGWTGELFF. The CDR3 nucleotides are TGTGCCAGTAGTAGGAGGGGAAATGGTTGGACCGGGGAGCTGTTTTTT.